Below, 8 T cell receptor beta chains from the same sample are listed, as sequenced in a study of CD8 T cells in Susac syndrome. Reverse transcription of roughly 0.5 to 1 ug RNA was carried out with random hexamers. TCRdb fed the immunoSEQ multiplex PCR reads into MiXCR, producing one record per CDR3 protein. The table has approximately 300,000 distinct CDR3 sequences, about nine tenths seen once. Sequenced input: CD8+ T cells from PBMCs. The receptors originated from a human donor with multiple sclerosis.

The genes are TRBV6-1 and TRBJ1-5, with TRBD1 matching over 8 bases. Germline V gives CDR1 MNHNS, CDR2 SASEGT. This CDR3 contains 14 residues. The V and J ends lost 2 bases and 6 bases, in that order; junction bases with no gene match: 3. CDR3 DNA: TGTGCCAGCAGTGAACAGGGGGCTGGTCAGCCCCAGCATTTT. It yields the protein CASSEQGAGQPQHF.

The J gene is TRBJ2-5, the V gene TRBV30; 10 bases are shared with TRBD2. The CDR3 length is 17 residues. Unmatched junction bases numbered 8, after V lost 1 base and J lost 0 bases. CDR1 and CDR2 (germline): GTSNPN, SVGIG (reference sequence). The CDR3 DNA reads TGTGCCTGGAGTGGCCTAGCGGGAGAGGCTGACCAAGAGACCCAGTACTTC. This sequence encodes CAWSGLAGEADQETQYF.

In this sample, this clonotype turned up once. The rearrangement links TRBV15 to TRBJ2-1, with 7 positions matching TRBD1. Per germline, CDR1 LNHNV and CDR2 YYDKDF (reference sequence). The CDR3 extends over 16 amino acids. J gave up 15 bases and V 5 bases, and 22 bases lay outside the gene matches. The CDR3 sequence: CATSLERETGSPSSFF. The CDR3 DNA reads TGTGCCACCAGCCTCGAAAGAGAGACAGGGAGCCCATCCTCGTTCTTC.

This chain joins TRBV20-1 and TRBJ2-1, with 9 nucleotides matching TRBD2. Germline CDR1 and CDR2: DFQATT and SNEGSKA (reference sequence). The CDR3 sequence is 17 residues long. Trimming removed 5 bases from V and 0 bases from J; junction bases left unmatched: 11. This CDR3 is CSAPGGLAGVSYNEQFF. In DNA, the CDR3 is TGCAGTGCTCCCGGGGGTTTAGCGGGAGTCTCCTACAATGAGCAGTTCTTC.

The chain's CDR3 is CATSRLGLAASTYEQYF. CDR3 nucleotide sequence: TGTGCCACCAGCAGGCTCGGACTAGCGGCCTCCACCTACGAGCAGTACTTC. This rearrangement joins TRBV15 to TRBJ2-7; 10 nucleotides match TRBD2. Germline V gene data show CDR1 as LNHNV and CDR2 as YYDKDF (reference sequence). The CDR3 loop spans 17 amino acids. V lost 3 bases, J lost 2 bases, and 10 bases stayed unmatched.

This clonotype was detected a few times. V and J are TRBV29-1 and TRBJ2-7; perhaps TRBD1 as D (6 bases). The germline gives CDR1 SQVTM, CDR2 ANQGSEA. Between the trimmed V and J ends, which lost 1 base and 3 bases, there was a span of 13 bases. The CDR3 extends over 14 amino acids. CDR3 sequence: CSVEGGHLGYEQYF. The CDR3 nucleotides are TGCAGCGTTGAAGGGGGACACCTTGGCTACGAGCAGTACTTC.

In this sample, this clonotype turned up a few times. The V gene is TRBV4-2, the J gene TRBJ1-1; D is undetermined. The V end lost 0 bases, the J end lost 0 bases, and 5 bases lay between the germline ends. The CDR3 totals 14 residues. Germline CDR1 LGHNA, CDR2 YNFKEQ. CDR3 sequence (DNA): TGTGCCAGCAGCCAAGATAGCTTGAACACTGAAGCTTTCTTT. This encodes CASSQDSLNTEAFF.

The rearrangement links TRBV18 to TRBJ2-7, with D uncertain. V lost 0 bases and J lost 6, with 12 bases in between. The CDR3 extends over 14 amino acids. The germline CDR1 and CDR2 sequences are KGHSH and LQKENI. The CDR3 region is CASSPPSRYGEQYF. The CDR3 bases are TGTGCCAGCTCACCACCGTCTCGATATGGCGAGCAGTACTTC.